The 10 T cell receptor beta chains in this list originate from one sample, sequenced in a study of control samples from healthy donors and cancer patients (dated by TCRdb to the early 2020s). Libraries were built with the immunoSEQ multiplex PCR assay. The source is immuneACCESS, and TCRdb retained only in-frame sequences with V and J called. Part of the clones is not carried over; for the studies checked, unresolved V genes explain less than half of this, and the remainder is unexplained. The sample data list over 60,000 clones, and roughly 90% of these were observed just once. The ten top clones hold 1.9% of the sample. Source material: PBMCs. These TCRs come from a woman aged 55-75 years with head and neck cancer.

The chain has TRBV29-1 and TRBJ2-3; no reliable D call. The CDR3 runs 12 residues. Germline CDR1 and CDR2: SQVTM and ANQGSEA. Trimming removed 4 bases at V and 1 base at J, with 6 bases between. This CDR3 is CSVVLGTDTQYF. The CDR3 region has the DNA TGCAGCGTTGTACTTGGCACAGATACGCAGTATTTT.

V is TRBV7-9 and J is TRBJ2-1, with D perhaps matching TRBD1 or TRBD2 (5 bases each). The V end was cut by 6 bases, the J end by 7 bases, with 13 bases between. The CDR3 length is 13 residues. CDR1 and CDR2 from the germline V gene are SEHNR and FQNEAQ (reference sequence). The CDR3 nucleotides are TGTGCCAGCAGGTCCGGGGCAGTTAATGAGCAGTTCTTC. Amino acids: CASRSGAVNEQFF.

The CDR3 here is CASSYGLGVATYEQYF. In nucleotides, the CDR3 is TGTGCCAGCAGTTACGGTTTAGGGGTAGCAACCTACGAGCAGTACTTC. The V and J genes are TRBV6-5 and TRBJ2-7; tentatively, D is TRBD1 (5 bases). CDR1 and CDR2 (germline): MNHEY, SVGAGI. V shed 2 bases and J shed 2 bases, with 16 bases lying between them. This CDR3 has 16 amino acids.

The CDR3 coding sequence is TGTGCCAGCAGCAATTACAATGAGCAGTTCTTC. It translates to CASSNYNEQFF. The V gene is TRBV5-6, the J gene TRBJ2-1; D uncertain. The V and J ends lost 4 bases and 4 bases respectively, with 3 bases between them. Germline V lookup: CDR1 SGHDT, CDR2 YYEEEE. This CDR3 region has 11 residues.

The chain carries TRBV5-1 and TRBJ2-6, with TRBD2 matching over 10 bases. J lost 0 bases, V lost 4 bases, and 10 bases had no gene match. The CDR3 consists of 19 residues. Germline V gene data show CDR1 as SGHRS and CDR2 as YFSETQ. CDR3 loop: CASSTRTSGTLSGANVLTF. CDR3 coding DNA: TGCGCCAGCAGCACGAGGACTAGCGGTACTCTCTCTGGGGCCAACGTCCTGACTTTC.

This clone turned up a few times. This sequence joins TRBV19 and TRBJ2-6, with TRBD1 as a possible D gene (6 bases). The V end lost 3 bases, the J end lost 3 bases, and 18 bases lay between the germline ends. The CDR3 covers 18 residues. CDR1 LNHDA and CDR2 SQIVND come from the germline V gene (reference sequence). In nucleotides, the CDR3 is TGTGCCAGTAGTATGCTCGTTGGGACAATTATTGGGGCCAACGTCCTGACTTTC. As protein: CASSMLVGTIIGANVLTF.

The chain joins TRBV19 to TRBJ2-1, with 13 bases matching TRBD2. From germline, CDR1 is LNHDA and CDR2 SQIVND (reference sequence). V shed 4 bases and J 12 bases; nucleotides not matched to a gene: 12. CDR3 length equals 16 residues. CDR3 coding DNA: TGTGCCAGTAGTAGACTAGCGGGAGGCCCCCAACGTGGGCAGTTCTTC. Protein: CASSRLAGGPQRGQFF.

This clone has just a few counts. V gene TRBV10-3 combines with J gene TRBJ1-5; no clear D gene. V shed 0 bases and J shed 6 bases, with 12 bases lying between them. Germline V gene lookup returns CDR1 ENHRY and CDR2 SYGVKD. This CDR3 has 15 amino acids. CDR3 nucleotide sequence: TGTGCCATCAGTGAGTCGAACAGTAGAGTTCAGCCCCAGCATTTT. Translating it yields CAISESNSRVQPQHF.

The chain is built from TRBV25-1 and TRBJ1-6, with D possibly matching TRBD1 (6 bases). The CDR3 runs 14 residues. Germline-derived CDR1 and CDR2 are MGHDK and SYGVNS. V shed 4 bases and J shed 10 bases, with 14 bases lying between them. The CDR3 DNA reads as TGTGCCAGCAGTGGGACGGGGGGCAGGTCACCCCTCCACTTT. Residues: CASSGTGGRSPLHF.

The V and J genes are TRBV6-6 and TRBJ2-1, with no clear D. V was cut by 2 bases and J by 2 bases, with 10 bases left in between. This CDR3 contains 15 residues. CDR1 and CDR2 from the germline V gene are MNHNY and SVGAGI (reference sequence). CDR3 nucleotides: TGTGCCAGCAGTTACGAGAGAGAAACCTACAATGAGCAGTTCTTC. Protein: CASSYERETYNEQFF.